What follows is one T cell receptor beta chain and its context. The CDR3 runs to 15 residues. The V gene's germline CDR1 is GTSNPN and CDR2 SVGIG (reference sequence). The junction had 6 bases not matched to a gene; V was cut back by 2 bases and J by 3 bases. The naive CD8 fraction comprised CD45RO-negative cells positively selected for CCR7 and excluded terminally differentiated effector memory CD45RA+ cells. The data are from a study of shared clonotypes between healthy human individuals. The wider study: CD8 memory received one plate per donor, CD8 naive two, CD4 memory three and CD4 naive three.

Repertoires were generated with immunoSEQ multiplex PCR, while TCRdb's copy carries only in-frame clones and drops some. The sample consists of nearly 2 million clones, roughly 95% of them appearing once. The sequence was collected from a man between 18 and 29 years old in good health. Sequenced: naive CD8+ T cells sorted from blood. The V gene is TRBV30, the J gene TRBJ2-2; 7 bases agree with TRBD1. CDR3 nucleotides: TGTGCCTGGAGTACCAACAGGGGCCACACCGGGGAGCTGTTTTTT. Translation: CAWSTNRGHTGELFF.